This TCR beta chain comes out of a study of blood T cell repertoires in COVID-19. Across the whole study: PBMCs, B-cell-depleted T cells, or T cells were the source of the cDNA or gDNA that made up the material.

The assay was immunoSEQ multiplex PCR, and TCRdb's table has in-frame clones only and misses some. The profile shows about 100,000 clones, 80% to 90% of them singletons. The table lists this clone with a few counts. The source is a human donor in a cohort sampled during active COVID-19. Sequenced sample: peripheral blood.

In DNA, the CDR3 is TGCGCCAGCAGCGATGACAGAACTCCTGGAACTTTCTTT. It yields the protein CASSDDRTPGTFF. This sequence joins TRBV5-1 and TRBJ1-1; D possibly corresponds to TRBD1 (5 bases). Germline V gene lookup returns CDR1 SGHRS and CDR2 YFSETQ. V shed 4 bases and J shed 12 bases, with 19 bases lying between them. This CDR3 is built from 13 residues.